Listed below are T cell receptor beta chains from one sample, sequenced in a study of post-analysis software for immune sequencing data. Each CDR3 protein gets one entry after TCRdb re-called the PCR reads with MiXCR. The sample includes approximately 630,000 distinct CDR3 sequences, more than 50% seen only once; the top ten take around 11%. The sequencing sample was made of blood. These receptors came from a girl aged 2-10 years with multiple sclerosis. CDR3s include the opening cysteine and the closing phenylalanine or tryptophan. Fields, in order: clone size, J gene, V gene, D gene, CDR3 protein, CDR3 DNA. D genes are given only for firm matches. Some rows have no size entry. The others give once, few or many, or a class for an expanded clone.

- | TRBJ2-1 | TRBV6-2/TRBV6-3 | TRBD2 | CASSQLAGFDEQFF | TGTGCCAGCAGTCAACTAGCGGGGTTCGATGAGCAGTTCTTC
few | TRBJ2-1 | TRBV10-3 | - | CAISESDYNEQFF | TGTGCCATCAGTGAGTCCGACTACAATGAGCAGTTCTTC
- | TRBJ1-2 | TRBV20-1 | - | CSPTSSEETYYGYTF | TGCAGTCCCACTTCTTCCGAGGAGACGTACTATGGCTACACCTTC
- | TRBJ2-7 | TRBV12-3/TRBV12-4 | - | CASSPGDNGGIQYF | TGTGCCAGCAGTCCCGGGGATAACGGTGGTATTCAGTACTTC
- | TRBJ2-1 | TRBV7-9 | TRBD2 | CASSPHFLGLAGENNEQFF | TGTGCCAGCAGCCCCCACTTCCTCGGACTAGCGGGAGAGAACAATGAGCAGTTCTTC
few | TRBJ2-7 | TRBV20-1 | - | CSANSVGDAGYYEQYF | TGCAGTGCTAATTCGGTAGGGGACGCCGGATACTACGAGCAGTACTTC
- | TRBJ2-4 | TRBV7-2 | - | CASSPTPLGDIQYF | TGTGCCAGCAGCCCTACGCCCCTGGGGGACATTCAGTACTTC
- | TRBJ1-2 | TRBV9 | - | CASSVVLRGGYTF | TGTGCCAGCAGCGTAGTTTTACGCGGAGGCTACACCTTC
few | TRBJ2-1 | TRBV20-1 | TRBD2 | CSAGLADPYNEQFF | TGCAGTGCCGGACTAGCGGATCCCTACAATGAGCAGTTCTTC
once | TRBJ2-5 | TRBV7-9 | - | CASSLGSGPHIRETQYF | TGTGCCAGCAGCTTAGGAAGTGGACCCCATATTAGAGAGACCCAGTACTTC
few | TRBJ1-2 | TRBV5-8 | - | CASSLILRGDYGYTF | TGTGCCAGCAGCTTGATACTCCGAGGGGACTATGGCTACACCTTC
- | TRBJ2-2 | TRBV2 | - | CASSGTGGELFF | TGTGCCAGCAGTGGCACCGGCGGGGAGCTGTTTTTT
few | TRBJ2-7 | TRBV6-6 | - | CASSYRFSPHEQYF | TGTGCCAGCAGTTACAGGTTCTCTCCCCACGAGCAGTACTTC
few | TRBJ2-7 | TRBV5-1 | - | CASSLRSGGYEQYF | TGCGCCAGTAGCTTACGTTCAGGAGGCTACGAGCAGTACTTC
- | TRBJ2-3 | TRBV20-1 | TRBD2 | CSARDPAGAADTQYF | TGCAGTGCTAGAGATCCGGCGGGAGCGGCAGATACGCAGTATTTT
- | TRBJ2-1 | TRBV15 | - | CATSRRPHRREMNEQFF | TGTGCCACCAGCAGACGACCGCACCGAAGGGAGATGAATGAGCAGTTCTTC
- | TRBJ2-5 | TRBV12-3/TRBV12-4 | - | CASSSSAPTGTQETQYF | TGTGCCAGCAGTTCGTCGGCCCCGACGGGGACCCAAGAGACCCAGTACTTC
- | TRBJ2-7 | TRBV6-6 | TRBD1 | CASRDTGTGVEQYF | TGTGCCAGCAGGGACACCGGGACAGGGGTCGAGCAGTACTTC
- | TRBJ2-3 | TRBV4-2 | - | CASSQGVSGGARDTQYF | TGTGCCAGCAGCCAAGGGGTCAGTGGGGGGGCTAGAGATACGCAGTATTTT
once | TRBJ2-5 | TRBV7-8 | TRBD2 | CASSLGWGGNGETQYF | TGTGCCAGCAGCTTAGGGTGGGGGGGGAACGGAGAGACCCAGTACTTC
- | TRBJ2-5 | TRBV11-2 | - | CASSLDGSSSQETQYF | TGTGCCAGCAGCTTAGATGGGTCTAGCTCTCAAGAGACCCAGTACTTC
- | TRBJ2-5 | TRBV5-1 | - | CASSLYGGQETQYF | TGCGCCAGCAGCTTGTACGGGGGCCAAGAGACCCAGTACTTC
- | TRBJ2-7 | TRBV10-3 | TRBD1 | CAISETGGNEQYF | TGTGCCATCAGTGAGACAGGGGGCAACGAGCAGTACTTC
- | TRBJ1-2 | TRBV6-6 | - | CASSSGDYGHTF | TGTGCCAGCAGCTCAGGGGACTATGGCCACACCTTC
few | TRBJ2-7 | TRBV9 | TRBD2 | CASNKAGGLYEQYF | TGTGCCAGCAACAAAGCGGGAGGGTTATACGAGCAGTACTTC
- | TRBJ2-1 | TRBV27 | - | CASSLVGGALPGPNEQFF | TGTGCCAGCAGTTTAGTGGGGGGGGCCCTACCGGGCCCCAATGAGCAGTTCTTC
- | TRBJ2-1 | TRBV20-1 | TRBD2 | CSATSGSSPNEQFF | TGCAGTGCAACAAGCGGGAGCAGCCCCAATGAGCAGTTCTTC
many | TRBJ2-5 | TRBV20-1 | - | CSALGETQYF | TGCAGCGCCCTGGGGGAGACCCAGTACTTC
- | TRBJ2-7 | TRBV20-1 | - | CSVGEPGPYEQYF | TGCAGTGTTGGAGAGCCAGGCCCCTACGAGCAGTACTTC
few | TRBJ2-7 | TRBV7-3 | - | CASSSRGGEQYF | TGTGCCAGCAGCTCCCGTGGGGGCGAGCAGTACTTC
few | TRBJ2-5 | TRBV5-1 | TRBD2 | CASSLAAGEETQYF | TGTGCCAGCAGCTTAGCGGCGGGAGAGGAGACCCAGTACTTC
- | TRBJ2-1 | TRBV11-2 | - | CASSPSRQRYNEQFF | TGTGCCAGCAGCCCATCGAGACAGAGGTACAATGAGCAGTTCTTC
once | TRBJ2-4 | TRBV2 | - | CASSDKQLAKNIQYF | TGTGCCAGCAGTGACAAACAGTTAGCCAAAAACATTCAGTACTTC
- | TRBJ2-5 | TRBV20-1 | TRBD2 | CSAINFRAGAETQYF | TGCAGTGCTATAAATTTCCGAGCGGGAGCAGAGACCCAGTACTTC
few | TRBJ1-2 | TRBV29-1 | - | CSVDGTSYGYTF | TGCAGCGTTGACGGGACGTCCTATGGCTACACCTTC
- | TRBJ2-1 | TRBV7-9 | - | CASSLRLASDNEQFF | TGTGCCAGCAGCTTAAGACTGGCCTCTGACAATGAGCAGTTCTTC
few | TRBJ2-3 | TRBV3-1 | - | CASGPRQVAIDTQYF | TGTGCCAGCGGACCTCGACAGGTAGCGATAGATACGCAGTATTTT
- | TRBJ1-1 | TRBV19 | - | CASSRGDLRNTEAFF | TGTGCCAGTAGTCGGGGGGATCTTCGGAACACTGAAGCTTTCTTT
many | TRBJ2-1 | TRBV4-3 | TRBD2 | CASSQDFASGGDEQFF | TGCGCCAGCAGCCAAGATTTTGCTAGCGGGGGGGATGAGCAGTTCTTC
- | TRBJ2-7 | TRBV30 | TRBD1 | CAWSSRDSYEQYF | TGTGCCTGGAGTTCCCGGGACAGCTACGAGCAGTACTTC
- | TRBJ2-6 | TRBV4-2 | - | CASSQDRQGIGPGANVLTF | TGTGCCAGCAGCCAAGATAGGCAGGGCATAGGCCCTGGGGCCAACGTCCTGACTTTC
- | TRBJ2-3 | TRBV14 | TRBD1 | CASSVLQGGHTDTQYF | TGTGCCAGCAGCGTTCTACAGGGGGGACACACAGATACGCAGTATTTT
once | TRBJ2-1 | TRBV7-2 | TRBD1 | CASSLGTGDYNEQFF | TGTGCCAGCAGCTTAGGGACAGGGGACTACAATGAGCAGTTCTTC
- | TRBJ1-5 | TRBV7-2 | - | CASSLSTTLNQPQHF | TGTGCCAGCAGCTTAAGTACCACCCTCAATCAGCCCCAGCATTTT
- | TRBJ2-7 | TRBV6-2/TRBV6-3 | - | CASRRQSSYEQYF | TGTGCCAGCAGGCGACAGTCCTCCTACGAGCAGTACTTC
- | TRBJ1-1 | TRBV4-2 | - | CASSPPGFLGGTEAFF | TGTGCCAGCAGCCCCCCTGGGTTCTTGGGGGGCACTGAAGCTTTCTTT
once | TRBJ2-3 | TRBV25-1 | TRBD2 | CASSEGGRWDTQYF | TGTGCCAGCAGTGAGGGCGGGAGATGGGATACGCAGTATTTT
- | TRBJ2-3 | TRBV28 | - | CASSVFSGSGDTQYF | TGTGCCAGCAGTGTTTTTAGCGGTTCCGGGGATACGCAGTATTTT
- | TRBJ1-1 | TRBV12-3/TRBV12-4 | - | CASSFSPTEAFF | TGTGCCAGCAGTTTCTCCCCCACTGAAGCTTTCTTT
- | TRBJ2-1 | TRBV11-2 | TRBD1 | CASSVRDRNSYNEQFF | TGTGCCAGCAGCGTCCGGGACAGGAACTCCTACAATGAGCAGTTCTTC
- | TRBJ2-5 | TRBV10-1 | - | CASSGLGLEETQYF | TGCGCCAGCAGTGGATTGGGACTTGAGGAGACCCAGTACTTC